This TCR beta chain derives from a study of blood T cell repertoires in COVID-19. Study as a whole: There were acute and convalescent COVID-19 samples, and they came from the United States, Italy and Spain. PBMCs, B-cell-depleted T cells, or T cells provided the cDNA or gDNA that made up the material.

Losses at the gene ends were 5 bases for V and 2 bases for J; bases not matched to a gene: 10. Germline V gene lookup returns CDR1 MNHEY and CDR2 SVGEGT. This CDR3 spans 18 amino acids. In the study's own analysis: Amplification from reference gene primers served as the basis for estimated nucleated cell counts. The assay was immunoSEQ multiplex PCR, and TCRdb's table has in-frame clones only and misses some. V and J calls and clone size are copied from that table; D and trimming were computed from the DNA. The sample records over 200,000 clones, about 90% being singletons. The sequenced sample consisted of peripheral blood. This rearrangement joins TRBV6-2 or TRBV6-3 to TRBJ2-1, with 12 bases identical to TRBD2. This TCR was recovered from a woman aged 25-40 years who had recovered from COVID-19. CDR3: CASSHTTGLAGTYNEQFF. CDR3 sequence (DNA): TGTGCCAGCAGTCACACCACGGGACTAGCGGGCACCTACAATGAGCAGTTCTTC.